This T cell receptor (beta chain) derives from a study of blood T cells in healthy people across ages. Sample-barcoded 5' priming and a J-beta primer mix drove a second PCR of roughly 6 to 12 cycles. TCRdb re-called the 5' RACE reads with MiXCR, one entry per CDR3 protein. The sample carries more than 550,000 distinct CDR3 sequences, about 20% recorded once. This clonotype was counted only a few times. The CDR3 sequence is 20 residues long. V was clipped by 1 base and J by 5 bases; unmatched bases: 17. CDR1 is DFQATT, CDR2 SNEGSKA, per germline (reference sequence). The sequence came from a man in his 70s in good health. Sequencing used blood. V is TRBV20-1 and J is TRBJ2-1; 13 nucleotides match TRBD2. CDR3 coding DNA: TGCAGTGCTAGAGGATTTACTAGCGGGAGGGAGTGGTCGAAGCACAATGAGCAGTTCTTC. Its translation is CSARGFTSGREWSKHNEQFF.